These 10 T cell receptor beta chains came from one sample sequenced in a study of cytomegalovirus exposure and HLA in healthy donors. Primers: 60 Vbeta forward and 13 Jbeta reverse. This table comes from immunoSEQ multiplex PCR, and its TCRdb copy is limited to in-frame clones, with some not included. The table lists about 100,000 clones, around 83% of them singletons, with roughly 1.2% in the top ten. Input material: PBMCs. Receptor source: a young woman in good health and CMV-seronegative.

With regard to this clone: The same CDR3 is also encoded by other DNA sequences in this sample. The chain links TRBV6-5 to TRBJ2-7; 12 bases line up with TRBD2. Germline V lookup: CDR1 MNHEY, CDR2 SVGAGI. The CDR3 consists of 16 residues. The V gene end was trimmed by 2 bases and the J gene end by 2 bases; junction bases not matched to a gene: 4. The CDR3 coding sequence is TGTGCCAGCAGTTACGGGCTAGCGGGAGGGGCCTACGAGCAGTACTTC. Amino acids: CASSYGLAGGAYEQYF.

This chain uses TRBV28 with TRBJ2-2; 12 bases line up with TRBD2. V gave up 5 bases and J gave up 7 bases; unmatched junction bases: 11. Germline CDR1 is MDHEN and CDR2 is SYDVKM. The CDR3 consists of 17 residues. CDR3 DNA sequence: TGTGCCAGCAGTCCCGGACTAGCGGGAAAAAAAAACGGGGAGCTGTTTTTT. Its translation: CASSPGLAGKKNGELFF.

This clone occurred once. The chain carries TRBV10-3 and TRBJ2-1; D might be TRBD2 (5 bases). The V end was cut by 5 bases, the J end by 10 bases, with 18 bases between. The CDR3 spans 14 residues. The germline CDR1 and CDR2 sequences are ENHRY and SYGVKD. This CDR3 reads CAISLRTFEDEQFF. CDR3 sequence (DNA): TGTGCCATCAGTCTCCGGACTTTCGAGGACGAGCAGTTCTTC.

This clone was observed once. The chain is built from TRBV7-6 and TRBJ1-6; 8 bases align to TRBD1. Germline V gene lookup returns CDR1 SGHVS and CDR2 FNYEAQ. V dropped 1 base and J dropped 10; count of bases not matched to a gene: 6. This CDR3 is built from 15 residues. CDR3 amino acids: CASSLGGTGDSPLHF. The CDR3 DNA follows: TGTGCCAGCAGCTTAGGTGGGACAGGAGACTCACCCCTCCACTTT.

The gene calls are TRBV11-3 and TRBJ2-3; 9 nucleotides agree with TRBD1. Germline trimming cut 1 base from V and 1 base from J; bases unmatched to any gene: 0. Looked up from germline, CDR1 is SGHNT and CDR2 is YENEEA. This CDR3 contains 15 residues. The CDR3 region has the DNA TGTGCCAGCAGCTTAGGACAGGGGGGCACAGATACGCAGTATTTT. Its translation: CASSLGQGGTDTQYF. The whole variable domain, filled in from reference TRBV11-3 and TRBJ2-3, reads EAGVVQSPRYKIIEKKQPVAFWCNPISGHNTLYWYLQNLGQGPELLIRYENEEAVDDSQLPKDRFSAERLKGVDSTLKIQPAELGDSAVYLCASSLGQGGTDTQYFGPGTRLTVL.

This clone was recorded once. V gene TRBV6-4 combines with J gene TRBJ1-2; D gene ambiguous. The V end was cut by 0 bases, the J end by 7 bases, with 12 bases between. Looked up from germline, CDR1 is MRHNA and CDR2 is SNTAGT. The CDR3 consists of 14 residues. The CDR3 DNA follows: TGTGCCAGCAGTGACTCGACGTTTGGAGGTGGCTACACCTTC. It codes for CASSDSTFGGGYTF.

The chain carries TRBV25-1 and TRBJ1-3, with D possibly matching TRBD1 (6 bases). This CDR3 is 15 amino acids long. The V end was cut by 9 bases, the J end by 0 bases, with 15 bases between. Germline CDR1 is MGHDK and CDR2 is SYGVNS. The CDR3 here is CARRPRGDSGNTIYF. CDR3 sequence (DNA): TGTGCCAGACGACCCAGGGGAGACTCTGGAAACACCATATATTTT.

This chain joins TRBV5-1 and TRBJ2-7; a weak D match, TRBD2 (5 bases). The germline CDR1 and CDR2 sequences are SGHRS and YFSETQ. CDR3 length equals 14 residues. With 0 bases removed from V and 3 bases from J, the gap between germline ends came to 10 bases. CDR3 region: CASSLAGVGYEQYF. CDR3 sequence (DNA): TGCGCCAGCAGCTTGGCCGGGGTGGGCTACGAGCAGTACTTC. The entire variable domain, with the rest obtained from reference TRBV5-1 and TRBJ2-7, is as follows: KAGVTQTPRYLIKTRGQQVTLSCSPISGHRSVSWYQQTPGQGLQFLFEYFSETQRNKGNFPGRFSGRQFSNSRSEMNVSTLELGDSALYLCASSLAGVGYEQYFGPGTRLTVT.

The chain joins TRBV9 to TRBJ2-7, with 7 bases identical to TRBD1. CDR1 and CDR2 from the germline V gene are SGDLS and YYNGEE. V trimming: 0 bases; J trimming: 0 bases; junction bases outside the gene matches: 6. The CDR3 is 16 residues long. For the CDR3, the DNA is TGTGCCAGCAGCGTAGCCCCGACAGGGAGCTCCTACGAGCAGTACTTC. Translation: CASSVAPTGSSYEQYF.

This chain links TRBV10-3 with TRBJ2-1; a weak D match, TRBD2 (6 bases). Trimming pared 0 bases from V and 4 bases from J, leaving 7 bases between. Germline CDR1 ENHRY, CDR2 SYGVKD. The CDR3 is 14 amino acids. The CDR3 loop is CAISESTRYNEQFF. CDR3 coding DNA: TGTGCCATCAGTGAGTCGACTAGGTACAATGAGCAGTTCTTC.